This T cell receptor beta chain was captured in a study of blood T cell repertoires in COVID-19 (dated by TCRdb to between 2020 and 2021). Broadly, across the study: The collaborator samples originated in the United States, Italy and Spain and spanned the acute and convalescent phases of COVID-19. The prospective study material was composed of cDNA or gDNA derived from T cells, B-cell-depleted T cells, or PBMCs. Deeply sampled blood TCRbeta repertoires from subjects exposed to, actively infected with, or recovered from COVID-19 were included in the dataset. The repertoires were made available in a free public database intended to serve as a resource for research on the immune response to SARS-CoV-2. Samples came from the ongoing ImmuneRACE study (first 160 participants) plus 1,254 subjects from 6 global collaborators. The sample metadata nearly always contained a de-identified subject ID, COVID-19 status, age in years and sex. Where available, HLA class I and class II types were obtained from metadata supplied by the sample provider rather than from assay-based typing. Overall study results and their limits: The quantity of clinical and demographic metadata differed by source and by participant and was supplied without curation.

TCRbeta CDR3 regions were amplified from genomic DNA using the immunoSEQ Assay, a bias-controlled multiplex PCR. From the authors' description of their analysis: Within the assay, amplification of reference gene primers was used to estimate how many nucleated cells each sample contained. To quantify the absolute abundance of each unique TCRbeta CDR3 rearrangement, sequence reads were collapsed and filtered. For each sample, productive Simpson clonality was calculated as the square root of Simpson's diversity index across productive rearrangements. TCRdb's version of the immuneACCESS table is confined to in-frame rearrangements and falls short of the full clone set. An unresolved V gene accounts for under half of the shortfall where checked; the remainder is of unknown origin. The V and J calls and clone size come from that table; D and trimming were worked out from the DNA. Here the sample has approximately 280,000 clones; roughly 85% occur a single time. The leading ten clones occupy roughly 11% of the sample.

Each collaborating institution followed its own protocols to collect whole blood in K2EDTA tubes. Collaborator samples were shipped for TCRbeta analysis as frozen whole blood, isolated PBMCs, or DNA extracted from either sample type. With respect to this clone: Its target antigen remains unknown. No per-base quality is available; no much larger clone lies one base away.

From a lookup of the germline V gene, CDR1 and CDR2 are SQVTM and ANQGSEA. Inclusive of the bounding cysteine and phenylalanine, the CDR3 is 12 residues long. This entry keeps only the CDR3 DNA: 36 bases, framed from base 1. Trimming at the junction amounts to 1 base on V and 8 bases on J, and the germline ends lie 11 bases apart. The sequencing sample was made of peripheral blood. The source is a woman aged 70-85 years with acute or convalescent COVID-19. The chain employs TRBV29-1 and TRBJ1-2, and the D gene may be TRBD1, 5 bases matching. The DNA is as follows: TGCAGCGTTGAAGGACAGCTTGAGGGCTACACCTTC. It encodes CSVEGQLEGYTF.